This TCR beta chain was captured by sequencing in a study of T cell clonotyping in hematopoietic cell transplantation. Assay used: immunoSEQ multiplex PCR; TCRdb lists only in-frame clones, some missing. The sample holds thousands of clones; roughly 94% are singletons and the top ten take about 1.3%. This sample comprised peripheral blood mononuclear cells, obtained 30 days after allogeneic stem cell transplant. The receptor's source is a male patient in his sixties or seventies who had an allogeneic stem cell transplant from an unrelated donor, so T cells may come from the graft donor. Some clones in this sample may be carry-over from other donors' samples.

The CDR3 DNA reads TGTGCAAGTCGTGCTAGCGGGGGGATCACAGATACGCAGTATTTT. It encodes CASRASGGITDTQYF. This chain links TRBV12-2 with TRBJ2-3; the table assigns TRBD2, which was not confirmed against the DNA. TRBV12-2 has pseudogene status. The CDR3 length is 15 residues.